This T cell receptor beta chain was identified during a study of response to subunit inactivated influenza vaccine. CDR3 length: 17 amino acids. V was clipped by 6 bases and J by 2 bases; unmatched bases: 8. Germline CDR1 MNHNS, CDR2 SASEGT. Notes on this clonotype: What it recognizes is unknown.

Findings of the study overall: Authors proposed each seasonal influenza vaccination draws in few new T cells.

Each CDR3 protein is one row after TCRdb ran MiXCR on the RT-PCR reads. The sample includes about 650,000 distinct CDR3 sequences, 15% to 18% of them seen just once. Sequenced here: PBMCs from blood, sampled approximately 13 days after vaccination. This sequence joins TRBV6-1 and TRBJ2-7, with 15 bases identical to TRBD2. The sequence was obtained from a man aged 50 to 59 who received an inactivated influenza vaccine. The CDR3 DNA reads TGTGCCAGCAGCCTCGGGACTAGCGGGGGGTATACCTACGAGCAGTACTTC. Amino acids: CASSLGTSGGYTYEQYF.